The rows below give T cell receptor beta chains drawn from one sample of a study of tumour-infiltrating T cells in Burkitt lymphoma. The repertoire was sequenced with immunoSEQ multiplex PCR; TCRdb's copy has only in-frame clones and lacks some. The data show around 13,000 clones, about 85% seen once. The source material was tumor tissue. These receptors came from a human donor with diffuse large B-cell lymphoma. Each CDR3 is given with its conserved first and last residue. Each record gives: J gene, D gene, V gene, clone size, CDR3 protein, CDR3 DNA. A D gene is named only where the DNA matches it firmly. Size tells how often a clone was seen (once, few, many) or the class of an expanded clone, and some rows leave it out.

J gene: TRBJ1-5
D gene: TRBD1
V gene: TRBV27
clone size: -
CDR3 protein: CASSLRQGGQNQPQHF
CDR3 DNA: TGTGCCAGCAGTTTACGACAGGGAGGACAAAATCAGCCCCAGCATTTT

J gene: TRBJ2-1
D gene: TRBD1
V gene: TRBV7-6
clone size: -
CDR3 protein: CASSLGVGQGDGNEQFF
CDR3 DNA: TGTGCCAGCAGCTTAGGCGTGGGACAGGGGGATGGGAATGAGCAGTTCTTC

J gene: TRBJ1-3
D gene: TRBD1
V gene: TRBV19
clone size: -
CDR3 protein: CASSTGGTGNTIYF
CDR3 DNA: TGTGCCAGTAGTACAGGGGGAACTGGAAACACCATATATTTT

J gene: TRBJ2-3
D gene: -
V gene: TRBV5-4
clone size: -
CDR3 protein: CASSPDLFTDTQYF
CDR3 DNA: TGTGCCAGCAGCCCTGACCTATTCACAGATACGCAGTATTTT

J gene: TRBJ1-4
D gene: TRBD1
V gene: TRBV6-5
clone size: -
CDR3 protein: CASRGGQGMGEKLFF
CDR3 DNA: TGTGCCAGCAGGGGGGGACAGGGGATGGGGGAAAAACTGTTTTTT

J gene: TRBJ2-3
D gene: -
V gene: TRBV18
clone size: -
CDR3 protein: CASSPPPGASTDTQYF
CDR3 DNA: TGTGCCAGCTCACCACCCCCGGGAGCCAGCACAGATACGCAGTATTTT

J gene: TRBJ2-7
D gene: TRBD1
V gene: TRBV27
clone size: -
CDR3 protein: CASSSYRGQGEQYF
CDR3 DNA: TGTGCCAGCAGTTCCTACAGGGGGCAGGGCGAGCAGTACTTC

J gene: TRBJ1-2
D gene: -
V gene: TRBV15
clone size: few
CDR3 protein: CATSRGQGYTF
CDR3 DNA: TGTGCCACCAGCAGGGGGCAGGGCTACACCTTC

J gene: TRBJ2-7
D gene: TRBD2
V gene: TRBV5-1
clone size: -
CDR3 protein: CASSLGLAGTTYEQYF
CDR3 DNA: TGCGCCAGCAGCTTGGGACTAGCGGGGACTACCTACGAGCAGTACTTC

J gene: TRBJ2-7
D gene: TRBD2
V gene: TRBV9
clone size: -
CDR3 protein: CASSADVRWTSALNCPKNREQYF
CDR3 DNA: TGTGCCAGCAGCGCAGATGTAAGGTGGACTAGCGCTCTTAATTGTCCAAAGAATCGGGAGCAGTACTTC

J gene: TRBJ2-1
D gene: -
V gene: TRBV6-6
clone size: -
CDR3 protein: CASGVGDEQFF
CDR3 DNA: TGTGCCAGCGGCGTTGGGGATGAGCAGTTCTTC

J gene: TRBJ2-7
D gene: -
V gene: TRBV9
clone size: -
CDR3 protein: CASSVEGLSYEQYF
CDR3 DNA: TGTGCCAGCAGCGTAGAGGGCCTTTCCTACGAGCAGTACTTC

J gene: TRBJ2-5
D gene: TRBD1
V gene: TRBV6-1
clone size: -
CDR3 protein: CASRTGYVETQYF
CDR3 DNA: TGTGCCAGCAGGACAGGGTACGTGGAGACCCAGTACTTC

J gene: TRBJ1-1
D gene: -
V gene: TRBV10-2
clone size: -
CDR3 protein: CASGALNTEAFF
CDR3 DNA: TGCGCCAGCGGAGCACTGAACACTGAAGCTTTCTTT

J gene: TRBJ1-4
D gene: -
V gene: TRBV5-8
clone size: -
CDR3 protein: CASSEGRGLGEKLFF
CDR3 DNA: TGTGCCAGCAGCGAAGGGCGGGGGCTAGGGGAAAAACTGTTTTTT

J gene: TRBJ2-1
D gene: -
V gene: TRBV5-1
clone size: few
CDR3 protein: CASSFYNEQFF
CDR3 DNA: TGCGCCAGCAGCTTCTACAATGAGCAGTTCTTC

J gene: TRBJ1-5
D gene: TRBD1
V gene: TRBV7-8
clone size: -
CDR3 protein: CASSLGQGFQPQHF
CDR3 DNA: TGTGCCAGCAGCTTAGGACAGGGGTTCCAGCCCCAGCATTTT

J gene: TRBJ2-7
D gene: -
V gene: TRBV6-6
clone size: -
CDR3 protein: CASSYGESYEQYF
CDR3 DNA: TGTGCCAGCAGTTACGGAGAGTCCTACGAGCAGTACTTC

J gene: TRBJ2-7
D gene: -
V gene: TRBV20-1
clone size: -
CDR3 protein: CSARDDYEQYF
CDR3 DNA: TGCAGTGCTAGAGATGATTACGAGCAGTACTTC

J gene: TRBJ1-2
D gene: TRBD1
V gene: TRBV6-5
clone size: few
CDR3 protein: CASRTRTGNGYTF
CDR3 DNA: TGTGCCAGCAGGACTAGGACAGGGAATGGCTACACCTTC

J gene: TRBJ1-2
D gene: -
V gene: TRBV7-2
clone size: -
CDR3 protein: CASSLDLGNYGYTF
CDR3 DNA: TGTGCCAGCAGCTTAGATCTGGGAAACTATGGCTACACCTTC

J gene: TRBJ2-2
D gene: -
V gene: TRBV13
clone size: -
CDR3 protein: CASSLVRMSTGELFF
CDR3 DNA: TGTGCCAGCAGCTTGGTCAGGATGTCCACCGGGGAGCTGTTTTTT

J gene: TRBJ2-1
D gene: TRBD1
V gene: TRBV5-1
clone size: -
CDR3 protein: CASSFRDRAVEQFF
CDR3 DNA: TGCGCCAGCAGCTTCCGGGACAGGGCGGTTGAGCAGTTCTTC

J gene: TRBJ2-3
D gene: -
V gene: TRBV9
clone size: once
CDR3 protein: CASSQDGLSTDTQYF
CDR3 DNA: TGTGCCAGCAGCCAGGACGGATTGAGCACAGATACGCAGTATTTT

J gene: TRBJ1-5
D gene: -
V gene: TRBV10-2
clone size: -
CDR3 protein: CASTLSFNQPQHF
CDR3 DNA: TGCGCCAGCACATTAAGCTTTAATCAGCCCCAGCATTTT

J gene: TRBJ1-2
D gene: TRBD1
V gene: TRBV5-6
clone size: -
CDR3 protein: CASSPGQARYTF
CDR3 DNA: TGTGCCAGCAGTCCCGGACAGGCTCGCTACACCTTC

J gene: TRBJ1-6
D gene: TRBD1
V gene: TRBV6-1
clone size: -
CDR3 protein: CASSAGTGVSPLHF
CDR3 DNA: TGTGCCAGCAGCGCCGGGACAGGGGTTTCACCCCTCCACTTT

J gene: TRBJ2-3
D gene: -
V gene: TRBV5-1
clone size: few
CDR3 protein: CASSLEGGSDTQYF
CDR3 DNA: TGCGCCAGCAGCTTGGAGGGGGGCTCAGATACGCAGTATTTT

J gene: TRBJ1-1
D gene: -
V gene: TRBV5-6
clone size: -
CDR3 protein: CASSLTLEGSTEAFF
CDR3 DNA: TGTGCCAGCAGCTTGACGTTAGAGGGGAGCACTGAAGCTTTCTTT

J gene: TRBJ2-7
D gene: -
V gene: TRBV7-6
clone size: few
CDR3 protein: CASSLREVLARDEQYF
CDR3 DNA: TGTGCCAGCAGCTTACGAGAGGTGCTAGCGAGGGACGAGCAGTACTTC

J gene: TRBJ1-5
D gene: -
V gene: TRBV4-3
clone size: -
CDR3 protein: CASSQEPRSNQPQHF
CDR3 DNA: TGCGCCAGCAGCCAAGAGCCTCGTAGCAATCAGCCCCAGCATTTT

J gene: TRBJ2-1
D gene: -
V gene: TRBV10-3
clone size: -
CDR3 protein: CAIEATGRGEQFF
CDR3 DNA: TGTGCCATCGAAGCGACGGGAAGGGGTGAGCAGTTCTTC

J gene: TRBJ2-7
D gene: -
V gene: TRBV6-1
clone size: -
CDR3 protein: CASSDIRGTSYEQYF
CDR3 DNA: TGTGCCAGCAGTGATATCCGGGGGACCTCCTACGAGCAGTACTTC

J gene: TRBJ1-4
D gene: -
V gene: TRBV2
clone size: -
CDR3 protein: CASSVMEGMAPNEKLFF
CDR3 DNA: TGTGCCAGCAGTGTAATGGAGGGGATGGCGCCTAATGAAAAACTGTTTTTT

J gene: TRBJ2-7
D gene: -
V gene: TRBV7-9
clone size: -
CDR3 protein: CASFSAGGVHEQYF
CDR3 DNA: TGTGCCAGCTTTTCAGCCGGGGGAGTCCACGAGCAGTACTTC

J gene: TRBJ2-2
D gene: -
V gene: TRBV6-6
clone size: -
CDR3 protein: CASKLGDFGTGELFF
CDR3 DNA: TGTGCCAGCAAACTAGGGGATTTTGGAACCGGGGAGCTGTTTTTT

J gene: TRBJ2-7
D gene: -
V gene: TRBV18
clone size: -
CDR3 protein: CASSPDVGRYF
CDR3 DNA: TGTGCCAGCTCACCAGATGTGGGGAGGTACTTC

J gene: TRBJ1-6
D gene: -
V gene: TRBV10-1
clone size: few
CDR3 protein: CASSEPTNYNSPLHF
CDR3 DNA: TGCGCCAGCAGTGAACCAACCAACTATAATTCACCCCTCCACTTT

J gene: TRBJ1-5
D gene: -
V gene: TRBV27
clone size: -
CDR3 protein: CASSASWARNQPQHF
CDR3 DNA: TGTGCCAGCAGTGCCTCTTGGGCGCGTAATCAGCCCCAGCATTTT

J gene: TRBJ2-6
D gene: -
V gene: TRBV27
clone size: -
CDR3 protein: CASRTAPGGANVLTF
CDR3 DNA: TGTGCCAGCCGAACAGCCCCGGGGGGGGCCAACGTCCTGACTTTC

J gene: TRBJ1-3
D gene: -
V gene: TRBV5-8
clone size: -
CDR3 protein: CASSPFGTDSGNTIYF
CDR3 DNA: TGTGCCAGCAGCCCCTTCGGGACGGACTCTGGAAACACCATATATTTT

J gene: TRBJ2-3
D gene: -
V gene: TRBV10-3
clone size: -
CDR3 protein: CAIRGDLRTDTQYF
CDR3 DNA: TGTGCCATCAGGGGGGACTTACGCACAGATACGCAGTATTTT

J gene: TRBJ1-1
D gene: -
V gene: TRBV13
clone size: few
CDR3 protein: CASSRQGYDTEAFF
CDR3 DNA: TGTGCCAGCAGCCGGCAGGGGTACGACACTGAAGCTTTCTTT

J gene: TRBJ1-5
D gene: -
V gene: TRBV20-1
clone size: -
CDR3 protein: CSASSPEHEHF
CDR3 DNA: TGCAGTGCTAGTTCCCCAGAGCACGAGCATTTT

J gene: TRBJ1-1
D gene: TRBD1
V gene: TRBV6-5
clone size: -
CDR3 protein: CASSSGGRNTEAFF
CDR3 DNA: TGTGCCAGCAGTTCAGGGGGCCGGAACACTGAAGCTTTCTTT

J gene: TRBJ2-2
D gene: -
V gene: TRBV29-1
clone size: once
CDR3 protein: CSVGDGPGELFF
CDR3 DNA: TGCAGCGTTGGGGACGGCCCCGGGGAGCTGTTTTTT

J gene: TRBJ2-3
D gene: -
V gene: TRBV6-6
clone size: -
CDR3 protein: CASSRDWADTQYF
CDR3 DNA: TGTGCGAGCTCGCGGGATTGGGCAGATACGCAGTATTTT

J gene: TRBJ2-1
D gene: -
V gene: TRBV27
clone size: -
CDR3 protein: CASSLTGPNYNNEQFF
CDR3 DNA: TGTGCCAGCAGTTTAACTGGGCCAAACTACAACAATGAGCAGTTCTTC

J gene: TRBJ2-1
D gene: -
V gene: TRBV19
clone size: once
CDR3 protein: CASLSPSSYNEQFF
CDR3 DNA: TGTGCCAGTTTATCGCCTAGCTCCTACAATGAGCAGTTCTTC

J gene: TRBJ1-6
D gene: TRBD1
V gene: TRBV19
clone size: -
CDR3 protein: CASSSLIGTGDSPLHF
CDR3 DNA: TGTGCCAGTAGCTCCCTTATCGGGACAGGGGACTCACCCCTCCACTTT

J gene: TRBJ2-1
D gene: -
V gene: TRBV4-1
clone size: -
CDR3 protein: CASSQDGTPYNEQFF
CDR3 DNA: TGCGCCAGCAGCCAAGACGGGACACCTTACAATGAGCAGTTCTTC

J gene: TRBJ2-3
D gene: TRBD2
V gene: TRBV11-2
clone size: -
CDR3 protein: CASSVGLAAPTDTQYF
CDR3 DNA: TGTGCCAGCAGCGTGGGACTAGCGGCCCCCACAGATACGCAGTATTTT